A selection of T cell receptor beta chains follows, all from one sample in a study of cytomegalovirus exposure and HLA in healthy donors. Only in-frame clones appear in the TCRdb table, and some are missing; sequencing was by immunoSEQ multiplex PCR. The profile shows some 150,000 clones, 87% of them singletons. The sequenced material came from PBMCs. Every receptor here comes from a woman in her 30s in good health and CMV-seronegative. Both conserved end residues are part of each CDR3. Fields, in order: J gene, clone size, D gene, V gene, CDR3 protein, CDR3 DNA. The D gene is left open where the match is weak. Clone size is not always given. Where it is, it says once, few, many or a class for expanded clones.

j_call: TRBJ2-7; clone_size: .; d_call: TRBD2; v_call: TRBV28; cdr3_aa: CASGLAGARRQYF; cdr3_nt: TGTGCCAGCGGTCTAGCGGGGGCCCGGCGCCAGTACTTC
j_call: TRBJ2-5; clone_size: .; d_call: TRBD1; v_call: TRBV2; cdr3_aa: CASSTGTGGVETQYF; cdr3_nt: TGTGCCAGCAGTACGGGGACAGGGGGCGTGGAGACCCAGTACTTC
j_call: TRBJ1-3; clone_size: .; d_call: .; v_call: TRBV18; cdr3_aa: CASSPVFTGLDGNTIYF; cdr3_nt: TGTGCCAGCTCACCGGTTTTTACGGGGTTGGATGGAAACACCATATATTTT
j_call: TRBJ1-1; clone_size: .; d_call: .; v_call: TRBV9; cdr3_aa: CASSVILEGSTEAFF; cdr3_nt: TGTGCCAGCAGCGTAATTCTGGAGGGGAGCACTGAAGCTTTCTTT
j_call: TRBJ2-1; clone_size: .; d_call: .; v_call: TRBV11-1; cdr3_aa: CASSLAGGTSSYNEQFF; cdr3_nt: TGTGCCAGCAGCTTAGCAGGGGGAACTAGCTCCTACAATGAGCAGTTCTTC
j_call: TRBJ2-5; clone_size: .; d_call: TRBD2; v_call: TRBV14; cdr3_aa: CASSQSSGGQETQYF; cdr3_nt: TGTGCCAGCAGCCAATCTAGCGGGGGTCAAGAGACCCAGTACTTC
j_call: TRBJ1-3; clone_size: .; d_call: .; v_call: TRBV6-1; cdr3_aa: CASKLTGGGNTIYF; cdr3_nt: TGTGCCAGCAAGTTAACCGGGGGAGGAAACACCATATATTTT
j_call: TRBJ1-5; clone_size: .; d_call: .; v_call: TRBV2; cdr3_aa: CASSSGRQPQHF; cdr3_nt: TGTGCCAGCTCCTCAGGGCGGCAGCCCCAGCATTTT
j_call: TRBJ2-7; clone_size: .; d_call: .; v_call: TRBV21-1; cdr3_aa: CAIPFRQGPSYEQYF; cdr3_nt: TGTGCCATCCCTTTCAGACAGGGCCCATCCTACGAGCAGTACTTC
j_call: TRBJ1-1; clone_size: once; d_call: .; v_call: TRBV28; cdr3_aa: CASSLYRVTEAFF; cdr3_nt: TGTGCCAGCAGTTTATACAGGGTGACTGAAGCTTTCTTT
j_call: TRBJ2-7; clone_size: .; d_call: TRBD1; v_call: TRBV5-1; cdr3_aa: CASSLGGQGAAYF; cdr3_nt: TGCGCCAGCAGCTTGGGGGGACAGGGAGCAGCGTACTTC